These T cell receptor beta chains were read from a single sample in a study of post-analysis software for immune sequencing data. TCRdb re-called the PCR reads with MiXCR, one entry per CDR3 protein. The sample holds 650,000 to 900,000 distinct CDR3 sequences, 40% to 55% seen once. Input material: blood. These receptors were obtained from a girl under 18 with multiple sclerosis. CDR3s include the opening cysteine and the closing phenylalanine or tryptophan. A D gene is named only where the DNA matches it firmly. The size of a clone is reported for some rows only, either as once, few or many, or as a class for expanded clones.

V	size	J	D	DNA	CDR3
TRBV24-1	-	TRBJ2-1	TRBD1	TGTGCCACCAGTGATAACGGACAGGGGGCGTACAATGAGCAGTTCTTC	CATSDNGQGAYNEQFF
TRBV12-3/TRBV12-4	once	TRBJ2-7	TRBD1	TGTGCCAGCGGCCCCCGGGACAGGGGCCACGAGCAGTACTTC	CASGPRDRGHEQYF
TRBV29-1	-	TRBJ1-1	-	TGTAGCGCGCGACAGAATTTGAACACTGAAGCTTTCTTT	CSARQNLNTEAFF
TRBV7-2	-	TRBJ1-2	TRBD1	TGTGCCAGCAGCCCGACGACAGGGGTCAACTATGGCTACACCTTC	CASSPTTGVNYGYTF
TRBV5-1	-	TRBJ2-7	-	TGCGCCAGCAGCATGTTAGGGGTAACCTACGAGCAGTACTTC	CASSMLGVTYEQYF
TRBV12-3/TRBV12-4	few	TRBJ1-1	-	TGTGCCAGCAGTTTCTCAGCCACTGAAGCTTTCTTT	CASSFSATEAFF
TRBV20-1	-	TRBJ1-2	-	TGCAGTGCTGATCCTACTGGGTCCCCCAACATCTATGGCTACACCTTC	CSADPTGSPNIYGYTF
TRBV3-1	-	TRBJ2-7	TRBD1	TGTGCCAGCAGCCAAGGGCAGGGGGCGGTCTACGAGCAGTACTTC	CASSQGQGAVYEQYF
TRBV6-2/TRBV6-3	-	TRBJ2-1	TRBD2	TGTGCCAGCAGTCCAGGGAGCGGGAGCTTGGATAGATACAATGAGCAGTTCTTC	CASSPGSGSLDRYNEQFF
TRBV20-1	-	TRBJ1-4	TRBD1	TGCAGTGCCATATCGCCGGGACAGGGGGTTGAAAAACTGTTTTTT	CSAISPGQGVEKLFF
TRBV7-9	-	TRBJ2-1	-	TGTGCCAGTAAACGGGTACCCTCCTACAATGAGCAGTTCTTC	CASKRVPSYNEQFF
TRBV7-9	-	TRBJ2-7	-	TGTGCCAGCAGCTTAGATGAGAAGTCCTACGAGCAGTACTTC	CASSLDEKSYEQYF
TRBV7-9	-	TRBJ1-1	-	TGTGCCAGCGGAGCGGGAGCTTTCTTT	CASGAGAFF
TRBV5-6	-	TRBJ1-1	TRBD1	TGTGCCAGCAGCTCCAGGGGGGTTAGCACTGAAGCTTTCTTT	CASSSRGVSTEAFF
TRBV28	-	TRBJ2-5	TRBD2	TGTGCCAGCATCAAGGTGGATCCAGGACTAGCGGAGACCCAGTACTTC	CASIKVDPGLAETQYF
TRBV3-1	few	TRBJ2-1	-	TGTGCCACTGGCGGGCCGACAAAGAGCTCCTACAATGAGCAGTTCTTC	CATGGPTKSSYNEQFF
TRBV13	-	TRBJ1-2	TRBD1	TGTGCCAGCAGCTCACTCGGACAGGGAGTAGGGATTGACTATGGCTACACCTTC	CASSSLGQGVGIDYGYTF
TRBV7-2	few	TRBJ2-3	TRBD2	TGTGCCAGCAGCTTACTAGCGGCAACCACAGATACGCAGTATTTT	CASSLLAATTDTQYF
TRBV7-9	-	TRBJ2-7	TRBD2	TGTGCCAGCAGCTCGAGAGCGGGAGGTTACGAGCAGTACTTC	CASSSRAGGYEQYF
TRBV4-2	few	TRBJ2-5	-	TGTGCCAGCAGCCCTACAGGGGGGGTAGGGGAGACCCAGTACTTC	CASSPTGGVGETQYF
TRBV13	-	TRBJ2-5	-	TGTGCCAGCAGCGCCGGGACTCCTCAGACCCAGTACTTC	CASSAGTPQTQYF
TRBV28	few	TRBJ2-3	-	TGTGCCAGCAGTCCCCCCGGTACAAAGTCTACGCAGTATTTT	CASSPPGTKSTQYF
TRBV20-1	few	TRBJ2-7	TRBD1	TGCAGTGCTAGCGAGGAGCCGGACAGGGGGCAATACGAGCAGTACTTC	CSASEEPDRGQYEQYF